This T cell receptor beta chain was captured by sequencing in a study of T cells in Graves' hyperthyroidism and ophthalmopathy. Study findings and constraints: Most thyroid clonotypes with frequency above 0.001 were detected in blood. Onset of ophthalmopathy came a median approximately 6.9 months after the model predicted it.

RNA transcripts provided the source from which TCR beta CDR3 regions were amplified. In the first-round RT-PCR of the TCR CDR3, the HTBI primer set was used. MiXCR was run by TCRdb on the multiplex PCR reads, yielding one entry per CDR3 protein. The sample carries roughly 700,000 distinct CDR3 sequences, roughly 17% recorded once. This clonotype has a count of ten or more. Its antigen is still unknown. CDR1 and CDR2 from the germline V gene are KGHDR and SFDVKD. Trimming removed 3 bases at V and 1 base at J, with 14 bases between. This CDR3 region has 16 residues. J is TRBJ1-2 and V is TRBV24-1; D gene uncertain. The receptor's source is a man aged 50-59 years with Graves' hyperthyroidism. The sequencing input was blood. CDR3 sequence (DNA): TGTGCCACCAGTGATCTTACGCTCCCTCGTAACTATGGCTACACCTTC. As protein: CATSDLTLPRNYGYTF.